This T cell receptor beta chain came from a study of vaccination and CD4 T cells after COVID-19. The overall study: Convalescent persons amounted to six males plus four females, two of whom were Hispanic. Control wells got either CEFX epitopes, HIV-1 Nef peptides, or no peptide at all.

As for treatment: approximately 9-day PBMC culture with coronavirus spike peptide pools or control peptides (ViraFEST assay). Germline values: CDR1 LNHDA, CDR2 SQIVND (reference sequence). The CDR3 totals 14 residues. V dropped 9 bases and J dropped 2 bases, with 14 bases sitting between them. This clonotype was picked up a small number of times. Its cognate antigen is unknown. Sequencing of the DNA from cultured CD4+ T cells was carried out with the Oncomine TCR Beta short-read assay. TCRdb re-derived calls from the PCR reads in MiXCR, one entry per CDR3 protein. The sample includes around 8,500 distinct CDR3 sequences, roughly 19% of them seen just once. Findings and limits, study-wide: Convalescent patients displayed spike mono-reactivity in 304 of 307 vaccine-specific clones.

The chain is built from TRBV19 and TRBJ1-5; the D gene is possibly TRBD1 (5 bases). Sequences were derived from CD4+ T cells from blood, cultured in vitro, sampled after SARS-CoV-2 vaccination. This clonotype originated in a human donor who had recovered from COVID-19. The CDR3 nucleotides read TGTGCCAGCCTGGGGGGTGTTGGCAATCAGCCCCAGCATTTT. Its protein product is CASLGGVGNQPQHF.